The 4 T cell receptor beta chains listed next were all sequenced from one sample in a study of blood T cell repertoires in COVID-19. Sequencing used immunoSEQ multiplex PCR; TCRdb keeps in-frame clones, though not all of them. This sample has more than 95,000 clones; approximately 81% occur once, and the top ten carry less than 6.5%. The sequenced sample was peripheral blood. These receptors originate from a man aged 55 to 69 with acute or convalescent COVID-19.

This sequence joins TRBV5-6 and TRBJ1-2, with 7 bases identical to TRBD1. The J segment lost 2 bases and the V segment lost 6 bases, leaving 4 bases of the junction unmatched. Looked up from germline, CDR1 is SGHDT and CDR2 is YYEEEE. The CDR3 is 13 amino acids. CDR3: CASKPTGNYGYTF. CDR3 nucleotide sequence: TGTGCCAGCAAACCGACAGGGAACTATGGCTACACCTTC. Based on the CDR3 plus reference TRBV5-6 and TRBJ1-2, the full variable domain is DAGVTQSPTHLIKTRGQQVTLRCSPKSGHDTVSWYQQALGQGPQFIFQYYEEEERQRGNFPDRFSGHQFPNYSSELNVNALLLGDSALYLCASKPTGNYGYTFGSGTRLTVV.

This chain uses TRBV2 with TRBJ2-7, with D maybe TRBD2 (5 bases). The CDR3 is made up of 14 amino acids. Germline CDR1 reads SNHLY; CDR2 reads FYNNEI. The V gene lost 5 bases and the J gene lost 6 bases, with 17 bases spanning the gap. The CDR3 sequence is CASSRLASGGEQYF. The CDR3 DNA reads TGTGCCAGCAGTCGACTCGCCTCCGGAGGCGAGCAGTACTTC. Using reference TRBV2 and TRBJ2-7 for the parts outside the CDR3, the full variable domain is EPEVTQTPSHQVTQMGQEVILRCVPISNHLYFYWYRQILGQKVEFLVSFYNNEISEKSEIFDDQFSVERPDGSNFTLKIRSTKLEDSAMYFCASSRLASGGEQYFGPGTRLTVT.

CDR3 sequence reads: CASSYARDSRLNTF. The CDR3 nucleotides read TGTGCCAGCAGTTACGCTCGGGACAGCCGTTTAAACACCTTC. This chain connects TRBV6-5 to TRBJ1-2, with TRBD1 identical over 7 bases. J gave up 12 bases and V 2 bases, and 12 bases lay outside the gene matches. The germline V gene has CDR1 MNHEY and CDR2 SVGAGI. This CDR3 contains 14 residues.

The rearrangement links TRBV9 to TRBJ2-2, with D uncertain. The CDR3 extends over 14 amino acids. Germline V gives CDR1 SGDLS, CDR2 YYNGEE. Trimming removed 0 bases at V and 5 bases at J, with 8 bases between. The CDR3 nucleotides read TGTGCCAGCAGCGTAGATCAGAGGACCGGGGAGCTGTTTTTT. Translated: CASSVDQRTGELFF.